Below, 25 T cell receptor beta chains from the same sample are listed, as sequenced in a study of chemoradiotherapy in HPV16-positive cancers. The method was immunoSEQ multiplex PCR; TCRdb's version includes in-frame clones alone and lacks a portion of them. The data show 8,100 or so clones, less than 75% seen once. Sampling was carried out from a patient who underwent chemoradiotherapy. These receptors all come from a human donor with HPV-associated anogenital cancer.

This clone came up once. This chain links TRBV5-1 with TRBJ2-1, with 9 nucleotides matching TRBD1. J lost 1 base, V lost 4 bases, and 3 bases had no gene match. Germline assignment: CDR1 SGHRS and CDR2 YFSETQ. The CDR3 totals 15 residues. The CDR3 sequence is CASSPGQGSYNEQFF. The CDR3, as DNA: TGCGCCAGCAGCCCAGGACAGGGGTCCTACAATGAGCAGTTCTTC.

The J gene is TRBJ1-2, the V gene TRBV18; no clear D. The CDR3 runs to 13 residues. The V end was cut by 1 base, the J end by 2 bases, with 5 bases between. Germline loops: CDR1 KGHSH, CDR2 LQKENI. The CDR3: CASSPLTNYGYTF. CDR3 in DNA: TGTGCCAGCTCACCACTGACAAACTATGGCTACACCTTC.

The V and J genes are TRBV18 and TRBJ1-1, with D uncertain. The CDR3 has 15 amino acids. Trimming stripped 2 bases from V and 6 bases from J, with 16 bases between. From germline, CDR1 is KGHSH and CDR2 LQKENI. The CDR3 coding sequence is TGTGCCAGCTCACCAGCTGCTGCGGGAGTCCCTGAAGCTTTCTTT. Amino acids: CASSPAAAGVPEAFF.

Only one count was recorded for this clone. This chain's CDR3 is CASSLGGRTDTQYF. In DNA form, the CDR3 reads TGTGCCAGCAGCCTGGGGGGGCGCACAGATACGCAGTATTTT. The chain combines TRBV5-4 with TRBJ2-3, with D possibly matching TRBD2 (7 bases). The CDR3 sequence is 14 residues long. The V gene's germline CDR1 is SGHNT and CDR2 YYREEE (reference sequence). V was clipped by 4 bases and J by 1 base, with 10 bases between them.

This clone was picked up a small number of times. The gene calls are TRBV5-6 and TRBJ1-2; D call uncertain. The V end lost 0 bases, the J end lost 7 bases, and 13 bases lay between the germline ends. The CDR3 contains 14 residues. Per germline, CDR1 SGHDT and CDR2 YYEEEE. The CDR3 is CASSLVWQEGGYTF. CDR3 DNA sequence: TGTGCCAGCAGCTTGGTCTGGCAGGAGGGTGGCTACACCTTC.

The V call is TRBV6-5, the J call TRBJ2-7; D call uncertain. V gave up 1 base and J gave up 5 bases, with 6 bases separating them. There are 12 residues in the CDR3. CDR1 is MNHEY, CDR2 SVGAGI, per germline. CDR3 residues: CASSYLGNEQYF. The CDR3 nucleotides read TGTGCCAGCAGTTACTTGGGGAACGAGCAGTACTTC.

The V call is TRBV27, the J call TRBJ2-7, with 9 positions matching TRBD1. V lost 6 bases and J lost 4; bases outside the gene matches: 10. Germline CDR1 and CDR2: MNHEY and SMNVEV (reference sequence). The CDR3 is made up of 15 amino acids. In nucleotides, the CDR3 is TGTGCCAGCAGAGAAACCGGGACAGGGACATACGAGCAGTACTTC. It codes for CASRETGTGTYEQYF.

The rearrangement links TRBV7-9 to TRBJ2-1; D gene uncertain. The V gene's germline CDR1 is SEHNR and CDR2 FQNEAQ (reference sequence). Trimming removed 0 bases from V and 2 bases from J, with 8 bases in between. The CDR3 has 15 amino acids. The CDR3, as DNA: TGTGCCAGCAGCTTAGCCTTCGGCCCCTACAATGAGCAGTTCTTC. This translates into CASSLAFGPYNEQFF.

A remark on this clone: The junction shows a germline mismatch at one end, possibly a read error. The V gene is TRBV7-9, the J gene TRBJ1-1, with D possibly being TRBD1 (6 bases). This CDR3 has 15 residues. Germline CDR1 is SEHNR and CDR2 is FQNEAQ (reference sequence). The CDR3 DNA reads as TGTGCCAGCATCCCGTCGGACAGAGTGAACGCTGAAGCTTTCTTT. Translated: CASIPSDRVNAEAFF.

The chain joins TRBV6-6 to TRBJ2-7; TRBD1 agrees at 8 bases. CDR1 is MNHNY, CDR2 SVGAGI, per germline (reference sequence). Trimming removed 5 bases from V and 0 bases from J; junction bases left unmatched: 6. CDR3 size: 15 residues. The CDR3 is CASSPGQGYSYEQYF. The CDR3 nucleotides read TGTGCCAGCAGTCCCGGACAGGGTTACTCCTACGAGCAGTACTTC.

The CDR3 loop reads CASSPGRGHYGYTF. CDR3 sequence (DNA): TGCGCCAGCAGCCCAGGAAGGGGGCACTATGGCTACACCTTC. The V and J genes are TRBV5-1 and TRBJ1-2, with 7 bases identical to TRBD1. The CDR3 totals 14 residues. V was clipped by 4 bases and J by 3 bases; unmatched bases: 6. CDR1 and CDR2 from the germline V gene are SGHRS and YFSETQ.

This chain links TRBV30 with TRBJ2-2; the match to TRBD2 covers 7 bases. With V trimmed by 0 bases and J by 3 bases, 7 bases remained unmatched. This CDR3 has 16 residues. Germline V CDR1 and CDR2: GTSNPN, SVGIG (reference sequence). DNA for the CDR3: TGTGCCTGGAGTGTAACTGGTCGGGGGGACACCGGGGAGCTGTTTTTT. Protein product: CAWSVTGRGDTGELFF.

This clone counts as medium-sized. This chain uses TRBV7-8 with TRBJ2-7; tentatively, D is TRBD1 (6 bases). CDR3 size: 12 residues. Germline V gives CDR1 SGHVS, CDR2 FQNEAQ. V gave up 5 bases and J gave up 5 bases, with 10 bases separating them. The CDR3 nucleotides read TGTGCCAGCAGCCCGAGACAGGACGAGCAGTACTTC. Protein sequence: CASSPRQDEQYF.

This sequence joins TRBV30 and TRBJ1-2; TRBD1 matches at 7 bases. The CDR3 is made up of 14 amino acids. The germline CDR1 and CDR2 sequences are GTSNPN and SVGIG (reference sequence). Germline trimming cut 3 bases from V and 3 bases from J; bases unmatched to any gene: 7. CDR3 in amino acids: CAWRTTGQHYGYTF. Here the CDR3 DNA reads TGTGCCTGGAGAACGACGGGACAGCACTATGGCTACACCTTC.

This clone occurred a few times. The chain uses TRBV5-1 and TRBJ2-2; 7 positions match TRBD1. J lost 1 base, V lost 3 bases, and 3 bases had no gene match. Germline V gives CDR1 SGHRS, CDR2 YFSETQ. The CDR3 has 15 residues. The DNA of the CDR3 is TGCGCCAGCAGCTCTCGACAGGGGAACACCGGGGAGCTGTTTTTT. Its translation: CASSSRQGNTGELFF.

The rearrangement joins TRBV5-6 to TRBJ1-6; possible D gene TRBD1, 6 bases. This CDR3 is 16 amino acids long. Deletions cut 3 bases from V and 7 bases from J, with 17 bases between. Germline CDR1 and CDR2: SGHDT and YYEEEE. DNA for the CDR3: TGTGCCAGCAGCTACGACAGTCTTAGGGGGAATTCACCCCTCCACTTT. Protein product: CASSYDSLRGNSPLHF.

The genes are TRBV7-8 and TRBJ2-5; D not certain. Per the germline V gene, CDR1 is SGHVS and CDR2 is FQNEAQ. The V end was cut by 1 base, the J end by 6 bases, with 9 bases between. CDR3 size: 13 residues. CDR3 nucleotide sequence: TGTGCCAGCAGCTTAGGGTCTCTACAGACCCAGTACTTC. Protein sequence: CASSLGSLQTQYF.

V and J are TRBV6-1 and TRBJ2-3, with 12 bases aligning to TRBD2. V was pared by 0 bases and J by 1 base, with 11 bases of the junction left unmatched. Germline lookup yields CDR1 MNHNS and CDR2 SASEGT. This CDR3 contains 20 residues. The DNA for the CDR3 is TGTGCCAGCAGTGAAGCGTTCCTAGCGGGGGGGCCCTGGGGCACAGATACGCAGTATTTT. It specifies CASSEAFLAGGPWGTDTQYF.

This rearrangement joins TRBV19 to TRBJ2-1, with 11 bases identical to TRBD2. Germline trimming cut 4 bases from V and 5 bases from J; bases unmatched to any gene: 4. Per the germline V gene, CDR1 is LNHDA and CDR2 is SQIVND (reference sequence). The CDR3 length is 15 residues. The CDR3 DNA follows: TGTGCCAGTAGTACAGGGACTAGCGGAAACAATGAGCAGTTCTTC. Translation gives CASSTGTSGNNEQFF. The full variable domain, its missing parts supplied by reference TRBV19 and TRBJ2-1, is DGGITQSPKYLFRKEGQNVTLSCEQNLNHDAMYWYRQDPGQGLRLIYYSQIVNDFQKGDIAEGYSVSREKKESFPLTVTSAQKNPTAFYLCASSTGTSGNNEQFFGPGTRLTVL.

The gene calls are TRBV5-1 and TRBJ2-2; the match to TRBD1 covers 8 bases. This CDR3 comprises 14 residues. With 3 bases clipped from V and 6 bases from J, the junction kept 4 bases outside the gene matches. Germline CDR1 SGHRS, CDR2 YFSETQ. Here the CDR3 reads CASSSRQGSGELFF. CDR3 nucleotide sequence: TGCGCCAGCAGCTCACGACAGGGGTCCGGGGAGCTGTTTTTT.

The J gene is TRBJ1-2, the V gene TRBV6-5, with 8 bases matching TRBD1. Trimming took 6 bases from V and 6 from J; bases not matched to a gene: 9. This CDR3 has 14 residues. The germline V gene encodes CDR1 MNHEY and CDR2 SVGAGI. This CDR3 is CASRETRTGHGYTF. The DNA for the CDR3 is TGTGCCAGCAGAGAGACTCGGACAGGGCATGGCTACACCTTC.

The rearrangement uses TRBV6-6 and TRBJ2-5; 7 positions agree with TRBD1. J gave up 2 bases and V 5 bases, and 5 bases lay outside the gene matches. Germline CDR1 and CDR2: MNHNY and SVGAGI (reference sequence). The CDR3 has 14 residues. Here the CDR3 reads CASSNRGRQETQYF. DNA of the CDR3: TGTGCCAGCAGTAACAGGGGCCGTCAAGAGACCCAGTACTTC.

The rearrangement joins TRBV7-2 to TRBJ2-1, with 8 nucleotides matching TRBD1. The CDR3 sequence is 19 residues long. Germline CDR1 and CDR2: SGHTA and FQGNSA. The V gene end was trimmed by 1 base and the J gene end by 4 bases; junction bases not matched to a gene: 15. CDR3 sequence reads: CASSLVLWRQDRVYNEQFF. CDR3 DNA sequence: TGTGCCAGCAGCTTAGTTCTTTGGCGGCAGGACAGGGTTTACAATGAGCAGTTCTTC.

This clone was found a few times. V gene TRBV19 combines with J gene TRBJ2-7, with a tentative D call TRBD1 (6 bases). The germline V gene encodes CDR1 LNHDA and CDR2 SQIVND (reference sequence). The CDR3 is 15 amino acids. The V and J ends lost 2 bases and 3 bases respectively, with 14 bases between them. The CDR3 region has the DNA TGTGCCAGTAGTATAAAGAGGGAAGGGGGCTACGAGCAGTACTTC. It translates to CASSIKREGGYEQYF.

The chain carries TRBV7-6 and TRBJ2-3; no definite D call. Germline CDR1 and CDR2: SGHVS and FNYEAQ. This CDR3 region has 12 residues. Trimming pared 4 bases from V and 4 bases from J, leaving 6 bases between. The CDR3 protein is CASSYLADTQYF. The CDR3, as DNA: TGTGCCAGCAGCTATTTAGCAGATACGCAGTATTTT.